This TCR beta chain comes out of a study of cytomegalovirus exposure and HLA in healthy donors. Study-wide results and caveats: The study found most TCR sequences rare, yet found some public TCRs in many donors. The study designated 150 or so TCR beta chains cytomegalovirus-associated.

With respect to this clone: Its specificity is unknown.

Only in-frame clones appear in the TCRdb table, and some are missing; sequencing was by immunoSEQ multiplex PCR. Counted here are approximately 300,000 clones, roughly 89% occurring once; the ten biggest clones make up under 0.85%. After removal of 5 bases from V and 10 bases from J, the junction contained 10 bases not matched to a gene. CDR1 is SGHTA and CDR2 is FQGTGA in the germline V gene. The CDR3 consists of 14 residues. Separate from the roughly 630-subject first cohort was the roughly 130-subject validation cohort, to which the donors belonged. The source of this sequence is a woman younger than 30 in good health and CMV-seronegative. Material: PBMCs. This chain uses TRBV7-3 with TRBJ2-1, with TRBD2 matching over 8 bases. The CDR3 here is CASSINPGLEEQFF. The CDR3 DNA reads TGTGCCAGCAGCATTAACCCGGGACTAGAAGAGCAGTTCTTC.